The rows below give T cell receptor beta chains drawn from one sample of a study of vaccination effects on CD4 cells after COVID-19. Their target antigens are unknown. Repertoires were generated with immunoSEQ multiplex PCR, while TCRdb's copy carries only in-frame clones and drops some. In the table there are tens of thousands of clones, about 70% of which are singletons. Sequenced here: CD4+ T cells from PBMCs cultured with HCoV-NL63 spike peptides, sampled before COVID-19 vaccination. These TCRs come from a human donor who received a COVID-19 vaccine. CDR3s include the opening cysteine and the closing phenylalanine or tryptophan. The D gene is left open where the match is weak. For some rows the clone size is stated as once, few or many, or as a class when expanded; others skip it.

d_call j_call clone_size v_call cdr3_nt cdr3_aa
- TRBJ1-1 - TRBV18 TGTGCCAGCTCACCACGAGGGGGAGTGAACACTGAAGCTTTCTTT CASSPRGGVNTEAFF
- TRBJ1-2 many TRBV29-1 TGCAGCGTGTCCGTGGGGGGCGGCTACACCTTC CSVSVGGGYTF
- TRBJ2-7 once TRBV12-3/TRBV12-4 TGTGCCAGCAGTACAGCCTACGAGCAGTACTTC CASSTAYEQYF
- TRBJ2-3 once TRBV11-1 TGTGCCAGCAGCTCAGGGACCCGCACAGATACGCAGTATTTT CASSSGTRTDTQYF
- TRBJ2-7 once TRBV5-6 TGTGCCAGCAGCTCGAGGCCAGGATCCTACGAGCAGTACTTC CASSSRPGSYEQYF
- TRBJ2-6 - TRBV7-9 TGTGCCAGCAGTCAACAGGGAACCGGGGCCAACGTCCTGACTTTC CASSQQGTGANVLTF
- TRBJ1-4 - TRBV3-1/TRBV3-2 TGTGCCAGCAGCCATGACCGACAAGGACTGTTTTTT CASSHDRQGLFF
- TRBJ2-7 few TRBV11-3 TGTGCCAGCAGCTTAGGTCCGAGAGGCGAGCAGTACTTC CASSLGPRGEQYF
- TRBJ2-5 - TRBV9 TGTGCCAGCAGCGTAGGAAATCCCATCCAAGAGACCCAGTACTTC CASSVGNPIQETQYF
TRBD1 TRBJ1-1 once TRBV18 TGTGCCAGCTCACTGCAGGGGGGGAACACTGAAGCTTTCTTT CASSLQGGNTEAFF
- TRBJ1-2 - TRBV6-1 TGTGCCAGCAGTGAATTAGGGGGGGTCGGAGGCTACACCTTC CASSELGGVGGYTF
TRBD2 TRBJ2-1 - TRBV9 TGTGCCAGCCGAGCGGGAGGGTTGCCCTACAATGAGCAGTTCTTC CASRAGGLPYNEQFF
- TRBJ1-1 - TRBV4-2 TGTGCCAGCAGCCAAGATAGAAACACTGAAGCTTTCTTT CASSQDRNTEAFF
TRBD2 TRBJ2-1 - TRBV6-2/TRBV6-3 TGTGCCAGCAGTTACTCAGGGCTAGCGGGGGTGTACAATGAGCAGTTCTTC CASSYSGLAGVYNEQFF
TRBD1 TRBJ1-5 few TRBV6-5 TGTGCCAGCAGTTCCGAAGACAGGGGTCAGCCCCAGCATTTT CASSSEDRGQPQHF
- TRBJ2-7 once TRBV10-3 TGTGCCATCAGTGAGTCATCAGGGGCCTACGAGCAGTACTTC CAISESSGAYEQYF
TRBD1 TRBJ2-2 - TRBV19 TGTGCCAGTAACTCCAATTGGGCCAGGGGGCACACCGGGGAGCTGTTTTTT CASNSNWARGHTGELFF
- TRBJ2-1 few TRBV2 TGTGCCAGCACCACTTTTGGCTGGAGCTCCTACAATGAGCAGTTCTTC CASTTFGWSSYNEQFF
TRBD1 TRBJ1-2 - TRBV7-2 TGTGCCAGCAGCCAGACAGGGCCCCCTGGCTACACCTTC CASSQTGPPGYTF
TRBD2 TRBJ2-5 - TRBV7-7 TGTGCTAGCAGCCCTCAGACTAGCGGGGGTGAGACCCAGTACTTC CASSPQTSGGETQYF
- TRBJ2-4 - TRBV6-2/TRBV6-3 TGTGCCAGCCGCCAGGGGCTGATACTAGCCAAAAACATTCAGTACTTC CASRQGLILAKNIQYF
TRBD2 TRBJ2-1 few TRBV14 TGTGCCAGCAGCCCATTGGGACTAGCGGGCTACAATGAGCAGTTCTTC CASSPLGLAGYNEQFF
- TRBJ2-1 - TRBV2 TGTGCCAGCAGTAAGACTGGGACGGATGATGAGCAGTTCTTC CASSKTGTDDEQFF
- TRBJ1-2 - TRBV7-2 TGTGCCAGCAGCTTGGACAACTATGGCTACACCTTC CASSLDNYGYTF
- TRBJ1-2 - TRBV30 TGTGCCTGGAGTGCCACCTTTACAGTAAACTATGGCTACACCTTC CAWSATFTVNYGYTF
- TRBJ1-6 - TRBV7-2 TGTGCCAGCAGCTTCGCCGGGACAAATTCACCCCTCCACTTT CASSFAGTNSPLHF
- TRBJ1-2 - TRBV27 TGTGCCAGCAGTTTATACGCTCAAGGGTATGGCTACACCTTC CASSLYAQGYGYTF
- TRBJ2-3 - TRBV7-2 TGTGCCAGCAGCACAGGACAAAACACAGATACGCAGTATTTT CASSTGQNTDTQYF
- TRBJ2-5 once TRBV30 TGTGCCTGGAGTGTAGAAGAGACCCAGTACTTC CAWSVEETQYF
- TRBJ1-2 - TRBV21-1 TGTGCCAGCAGCACCATAACTAGTTGGCTGTGGTTGAACACCTTC CASSTITSWLWLNTF
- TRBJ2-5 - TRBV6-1 TGTGCCAGCAGTGAAGGAGGTTCCCGGATGGAGACCCAGTACTTC CASSEGGSRMETQYF
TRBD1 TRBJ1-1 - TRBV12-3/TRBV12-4 TGTGCCAGCAGTTTAAGGCAGGGGGGAGAAGCTTTCTTT CASSLRQGGEAFF
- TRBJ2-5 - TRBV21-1 TGTGCCAGCAGGATGGGCGGCCCAGAGACCCAGTACTTC CASRMGGPETQYF
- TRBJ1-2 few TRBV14 TGTGCCAGCAGCCCCCTTCAGGGGTCTGTTGGCTACACCTTC CASSPLQGSVGYTF
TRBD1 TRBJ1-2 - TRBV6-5 TGTGCCAGCAGCAACACCGGGACAGGCTATGGCTACACCTTC CASSNTGTGYGYTF
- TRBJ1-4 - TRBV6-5 TGTGCCAGCAGTTATTCCACGGGACGCAGTGAAAAACTGTTTTTT CASSYSTGRSEKLFF
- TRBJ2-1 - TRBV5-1 TGCGCCAGCAGCTGGGACCCCGTCAATGAGCAGTTCTTC CASSWDPVNEQFF
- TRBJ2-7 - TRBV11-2 TGTGCCAGCAGCTTAGACCCCCGGGCGGTGTGGTCCTACGAGCAGTACTTC CASSLDPRAVWSYEQYF
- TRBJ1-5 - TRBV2 TGTGCCAGCAGTGACCTGGGACGAGGGAGCAATCAGCCCCAGCATTTT CASSDLGRGSNQPQHF
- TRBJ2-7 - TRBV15 TGTGCCACCAGCAGAGATCCCTTATACGAGCAGTACTTC CATSRDPLYEQYF
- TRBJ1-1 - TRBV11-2 TGTGCCAGTGGGGACGGGTCTTTTGAAGCTTTCTTT CASGDGSFEAFF
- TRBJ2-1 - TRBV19 TGTGCCAGTAGTCGACAGAGCAATGAGCAGTTCTTC CASSRQSNEQFF
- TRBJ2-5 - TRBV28 TGTGCCAGCAGCGGACCGAGGACCGGGAGCGGAGAGACCCAGTACTTC CASSGPRTGSGETQYF
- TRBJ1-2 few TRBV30 TGTGCCCTGGGGGCGGGAGGCTACACCTTC CALGAGGYTF
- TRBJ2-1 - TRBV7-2 TGTGCCAGCAGCCTGAGGAGCCACAGCTCCTACAATGAGCAGTTCTTC CASSLRSHSSYNEQFF